The following is a TCR beta chain sequence with its context. Its target is unknown. These data come from a study of Tregs in tolerant kidney transplant recipients. Study outcomes and limitations: This study did not directly address biological reproducibility. In tolerant patients, donor-specific Tregs outgrew total Tregs, suggesting antigen-driven expansion.

Mixed chimerism was transient after nonmyeloablative marrow transplants from related graft donors. Unstimulated regulatory T cells (CD4+CD25+CD127-), CD4+CD25- non-regulatory cells, CD4 and CD8 cells were FACS-sorted from thawed PBMCs. Some clones are missing from TCRdb's copy, which holds only in-frame ones; the method was immunoSEQ multiplex PCR. The sample has about 50,000 clones, around nine tenths seen once. CDR1 and CDR2 (germline): LNHDA, SQIVND (reference sequence). This CDR3 has 15 amino acids. V shed 10 bases, J shed 4 bases, and the junction held 12 bases outside the gene matches. The origin of this receptor is a human patient who received a combined kidney and bone marrow transplant. Among the T cells, some may be from the graft donor. The V call is TRBV19, the J call TRBJ2-1, with 8 positions matching TRBD2. The sample here was CD8+ T cells from blood (PBMCs), taken 12 months after the transplant. CDR3 residues: CATQSGTRGYNEQFF. The CDR3 DNA is TGTGCCACTCAATCAGGGACTAGAGGATACAATGAGCAGTTCTTC.